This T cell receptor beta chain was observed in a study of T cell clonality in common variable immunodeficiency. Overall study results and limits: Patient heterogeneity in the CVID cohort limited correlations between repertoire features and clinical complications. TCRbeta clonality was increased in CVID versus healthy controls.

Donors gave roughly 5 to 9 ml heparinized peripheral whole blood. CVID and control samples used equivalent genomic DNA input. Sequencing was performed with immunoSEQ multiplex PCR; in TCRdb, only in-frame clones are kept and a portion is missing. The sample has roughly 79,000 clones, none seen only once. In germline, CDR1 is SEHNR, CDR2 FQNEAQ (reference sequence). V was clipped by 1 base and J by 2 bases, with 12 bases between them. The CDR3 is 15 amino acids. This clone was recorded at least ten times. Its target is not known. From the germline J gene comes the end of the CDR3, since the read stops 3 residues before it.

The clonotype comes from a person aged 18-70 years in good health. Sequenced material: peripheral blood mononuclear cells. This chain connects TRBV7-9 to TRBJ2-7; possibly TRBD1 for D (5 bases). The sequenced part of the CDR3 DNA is TGTGCCAGCAGCTTAGATCCAGGGTGGCCCTACGAG. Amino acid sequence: CASSLDPGWPYE. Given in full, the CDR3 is CASSLDPGWPYEQYF.